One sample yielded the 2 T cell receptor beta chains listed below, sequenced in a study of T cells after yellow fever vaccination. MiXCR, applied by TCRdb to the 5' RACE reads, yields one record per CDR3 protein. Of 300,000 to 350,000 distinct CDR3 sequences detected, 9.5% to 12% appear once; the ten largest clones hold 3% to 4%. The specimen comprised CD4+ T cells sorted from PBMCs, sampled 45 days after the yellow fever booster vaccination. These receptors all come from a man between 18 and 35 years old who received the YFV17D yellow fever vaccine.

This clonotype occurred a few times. CDR3 nucleotide sequence: TGCGCCAGCAGCCAAGATAACAGGGAAGAGACCCAGTACTTC. Protein sequence: CASSQDNREETQYF. The rearrangement links TRBV4-3 to TRBJ2-5; tentatively, D is TRBD1 (6 bases). The ends were cut back, 0 bases at V and 3 bases at J, with 8 bases in the middle. CDR3 length: 14 residues. Germline V gene data show CDR1 as LGHNA and CDR2 as YSLEER.

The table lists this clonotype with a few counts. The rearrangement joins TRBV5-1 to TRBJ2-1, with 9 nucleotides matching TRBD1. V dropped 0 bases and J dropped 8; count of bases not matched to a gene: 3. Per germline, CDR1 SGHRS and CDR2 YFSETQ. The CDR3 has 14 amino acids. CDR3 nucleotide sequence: TGCGCCAGCAGCTTGGGACAGGGGGGTGATGAGCAGTTCTTC. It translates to CASSLGQGGDEQFF.